Shown below are 8 T cell receptor beta chains from a single sample sequenced in a study of blood T cell repertoires in COVID-19. Measured with immunoSEQ multiplex PCR; TCRdb has only the in-frame clones, and not every one. This table has about 440,000 clones, around 90% appearing once. Sequencing was done on a sample of PBMCs or T cells enriched from blood (not recorded which). The origin of the receptors is a man younger than 35 who had recovered from COVID-19.

The rearrangement uses TRBV9 and TRBJ1-5, with 8 positions matching TRBD1. Per the germline V gene, CDR1 is SGDLS and CDR2 is YYNGEE. The CDR3 length is 17 residues. J was trimmed by 0 bases and V by 0 bases; bases with no gene match: 5. The chain's CDR3 is CASSVGPGGDSNQPQHF. The CDR3, as DNA: TGTGCCAGCAGCGTAGGTCCAGGGGGCGATAGCAATCAGCCCCAGCATTTT.

The rearrangement links TRBV14 to TRBJ1-1, with 7 bases aligning to TRBD1. Germline CDR1 is SGHDN and CDR2 is FVKESK. V lost 6 bases to trimming and J lost 5 bases; unmatched junction nucleotides: 6. The length of the CDR3 is 13 residues. The CDR3 sequence is CASSGQVRTEAFF. The DNA for the CDR3 is TGTGCCAGCAGTGGACAGGTCAGGACTGAAGCTTTCTTT.

In this sample, this clone turned up once. The genes are TRBV9 and TRBJ1-6; D possibly corresponds to TRBD1 (6 bases). The CDR3 has 14 amino acids. Germline CDR1 and CDR2: SGDLS and YYNGEE. Trimming took off 3 bases at V and 6 bases at J, with 10 bases between the two ends. CDR3 residues: CASSAGTLNSPLHF. In DNA form, the CDR3 reads TGTGCCAGCAGCGCCGGGACACTTAATTCACCCCTCCACTTT.

This clone was counted between two and nine times. The CDR3 here is CASSQENGGSYEQYF. DNA of the CDR3: TGCGCCAGCAGCCAAGAAAACGGCGGCTCCTACGAGCAGTACTTC. The chain has TRBV4-1 and TRBJ2-7; D unclear. V dropped 0 bases and J dropped 0 bases, with 9 bases sitting between them. The CDR3 has 15 amino acids. Germline lookup yields CDR1 MGHRA and CDR2 YSYEKL.

J is TRBJ2-5 and V is TRBV28, with TRBD1 identical over 8 bases. The germline V gene encodes CDR1 MDHEN and CDR2 SYDVKM. This CDR3 is built from 14 residues. Trimming removed 4 bases from V and 4 bases from J; junction bases left unmatched: 5. As DNA, the CDR3 is TGTGCCAGCAGTTCTCGGACAGGGCTAGAGACCCAGTACTTC. It specifies CASSSRTGLETQYF.

The chain employs TRBV9 and TRBJ2-3; 10 nucleotides match TRBD2. From germline, CDR1 is SGDLS and CDR2 YYNGEE. V dropped 4 bases and J dropped 2; count of bases not matched to a gene: 7. The CDR3 runs 16 residues. CDR3 DNA sequence: TGTGCCAGCAGCTACGGGACTAGCGAGACCACAGATACGCAGTATTTT. Protein sequence: CASSYGTSETTDTQYF. The whole variable domain, filled in from reference TRBV9 and TRBJ2-3, reads DSGVTQTPKHLITATGQRVTLRCSPRSGDLSVYWYQQSLDQGLQFLIQYYNGEERAKGNILERFSAQQFPDLHSELNLSSLELGDSALYFCASSYGTSETTDTQYFGPGTRLTVL.

The V gene is TRBV6-5, the J gene TRBJ1-5; possibly TRBD1 for D (5 bases). V lost 7 bases and J 4 bases, leaving 11 bases between the germline ends. Germline V gene sequence: CDR1 MNHEY, CDR2 SVGAGI. There are 13 residues in the CDR3. In DNA form, the CDR3 reads TGTGCCAGCAAGGGCGGGGGTAATCAGCCCCAGCATTTT. Amino acid sequence: CASKGGGNQPQHF.

The genes are TRBV5-1 and TRBJ2-7; D may be TRBD1 (5 bases). Germline V gene sequence: CDR1 SGHRS, CDR2 YFSETQ. V shed 4 bases and J shed 5 bases, with 16 bases lying between them. The CDR3 is 14 amino acids. CDR3 bases: TGCGCCAGCAGCCTGACCCGGACACCCGACGAGCAGTACTTC. It yields the protein CASSLTRTPDEQYF.